These 17 T cell receptor beta chains originate from one sample sequenced in a study of T-cell memory formation after mild COVID-19. TCRdb re-called the 5' RACE reads through MiXCR, storing one row per CDR3 protein. The sample shows 250,000 to 350,000 distinct CDR3 sequences, roughly a fifth of them seen only once. Sequenced material: PBMCs or a T cell subset sorted from them (not recorded which). The receptors derive from a young man who had mild COVID-19 (a few samples of this study predate the infection). Cell type and time point are not known.

This clonotype appeared many times. The chain uses TRBV5-1 and TRBJ2-1, with TRBD2 matching over 11 bases. The CDR3 totals 15 residues. J lost 6 bases, V lost 5 bases, and 7 bases had no gene match. CDR1 and CDR2 (germline): SGHRS, YFSETQ. CDR3 nucleotides: TGCGCCAGCAGGGACGGGACTAGCGGCCTCAATGAGCAGTTCTTC. Translated: CASRDGTSGLNEQFF.

This clonotype has ten or more counts. This chain joins TRBV6-4 and TRBJ2-6; D unresolved. V lost 5 bases to trimming and J lost 0 bases, with 5 bases between them. CDR3 length: 14 residues. Germline V gene data show CDR1 as MRHNA and CDR2 as SNTAGT. CDR3 DNA sequence: TGTGCCAGCAGTCAAAACTCTGGGGCCAACGTCCTGACTTTC. This sequence encodes CASSQNSGANVLTF.

The chain uses TRBV4-1 and TRBJ2-7; D tentatively fits TRBD1 or TRBD2 (5 bases each). Germline V gene lookup returns CDR1 MGHRA and CDR2 YSYEKL. Trimming cost V 2 bases and J 1 base, with 12 bases left between them. The CDR3 has 15 amino acids. The CDR3: CASSQYRDGSYEQYF. DNA of the CDR3: TGCGCCAGCAGCCAATACCGGGACGGGTCCTACGAGCAGTACTTC.

About this clonotype: Sequence at one end of the junction differs from germline and may be a read error. The chain uses TRBV4-3 and TRBJ1-1; TRBD1 matches at 8 bases. CDR3 length: 14 residues. Looked up from germline, CDR1 is LGHNA and CDR2 is YSLEER. CDR3 DNA: TGCGCCCGCAGCCAAGGGACAGGAGGAGATCGAGCTTTCTTT. As protein: CARSQGTGGDRAFF.

This CDR3 reads CASSVGQQRNQPQHF. In DNA, the CDR3 is TGTGCCAGCAGCGTAGGGCAGCAAAGAAATCAGCCCCAGCATTTT. This chain joins TRBV9 and TRBJ1-5; D is ambiguous. This CDR3 is 15 amino acids long. In germline, CDR1 is SGDLS, CDR2 YYNGEE. Trimming shortened V by 0 bases and J by 4 bases, and 11 bases separated the two germline ends.

This rearrangement joins TRBV2 to TRBJ2-2; TRBD1 or TRBD2 may be the D gene (5 bases each). Deletions cut 2 bases from V and 4 bases from J, with 11 bases between. This CDR3 has 15 residues. Germline CDR1 SNHLY, CDR2 FYNNEI. The CDR3 spells CASSEFRAGTGELFF. CDR3 coding DNA: TGTGCCAGCAGTGAATTCAGGGCGGGCACCGGGGAGCTGTTTTTT.

The gene calls are TRBV6-1 and TRBJ1-2; 7 positions agree with TRBD1. The germline V gene encodes CDR1 MNHNS and CDR2 SASEGT. The V gene end was trimmed by 7 bases and the J gene end by 7 bases; junction bases not matched to a gene: 6. CDR3 size: 12 residues. The CDR3 nucleotides are TGTGCCAGCACCGACAGGGTAGCTGGCTACACCTTC. Amino acid sequence: CASTDRVAGYTF.

The chain carries TRBV7-9 and TRBJ1-2; the D is unclear. The germline V and J ends were trimmed by 3 bases and 0 bases, with 14 bases remaining between them. CDR3 length equals 16 residues. CDR1 is SEHNR and CDR2 is FQNEAQ in the germline V gene (reference sequence). The CDR3 DNA reads TGTGCCAGCAGCTTCGGAAGCGCTGAAGCTAACTATGGCTACACCTTC. Encoded protein: CASSFGSAEANYGYTF.

The sample holds a few counts of this clonotype. The chain couples TRBV7-8 to TRBJ1-1; 7 bases map to TRBD1. The V gene's germline CDR1 is SGHVS and CDR2 FQNEAQ. The CDR3 is 13 amino acids. After removal of 5 bases from V and 7 bases from J, the junction contained 7 bases not matched to a gene. CDR3 in DNA: TGTGCCAGCAGCGTACGACAGGGAAATGAAGCTTTCTTT. Protein product: CASSVRQGNEAFF.

The genes are TRBV10-1 and TRBJ2-3; possibly TRBD1 or TRBD2 for D (5 bases each). Germline V lookup: CDR1 WNHNN, CDR2 SYGVQD (reference sequence). V lost 4 bases to trimming and J lost 1 base, with 12 bases between them. This CDR3 is built from 15 residues. CDR3 region: CASSGPGPGTDTQYF. The CDR3 nucleotides read TGCGCCAGCAGTGGTCCGGGACCGGGCACAGATACGCAGTATTTT.

The chain links TRBV7-8 to TRBJ1-6; D is possibly TRBD1 (6 bases). CDR1 is SGHVS, CDR2 FQNEAQ, per germline. The CDR3 contains 12 residues. Between the trimmed V and J ends, which lost 1 base and 15 bases, there was a span of 10 bases. CDR3 sequence reads: CASSLDRDILHF. CDR3 DNA sequence: TGTGCCAGCAGCTTAGACAGGGATATCCTCCACTTT.

This clonotype was counted between two and nine times. The chain links TRBV5-1 to TRBJ2-7; TRBD1 agrees at 8 bases. Per the germline V gene, CDR1 is SGHRS and CDR2 is YFSETQ. The CDR3 loop spans 15 amino acids. V trimming: 2 bases; J trimming: 5 bases; junction bases outside the gene matches: 9. The CDR3 sequence is CASSFYPGQGDEQYV. The DNA of the CDR3 is TGCGCCAGCAGCTTCTACCCTGGACAGGGCGACGAGCAGTACGTC.

CDR3 sequence: CASSLTLSTLHF. CDR3 DNA sequence: TGTGCCAGCAGTTTAACCCTCTCTACCCTCCACTTT. The chain carries TRBV28 and TRBJ1-6; unclear D gene. The germline V and J ends were trimmed by 2 bases and 14 bases, with 10 bases remaining between them. Germline CDR1 is MDHEN and CDR2 is SYDVKM. The CDR3 covers 12 residues.

V usage is TRBV5-4 and J usage is TRBJ2-1; 8 bases match TRBD2. V dropped 4 bases and J dropped 7; count of bases not matched to a gene: 1. The CDR3 totals 12 residues. CDR1 and CDR2 (germline): SGHNT, YYREEE (reference sequence). The CDR3 sequence is CASSGTSNEQFF. The CDR3 DNA is TGTGCCAGCAGCGGGACTAGTAATGAGCAGTTCTTC.

The chain links TRBV18 to TRBJ2-1; no reliable D call. Germline V gene lookup returns CDR1 KGHSH and CDR2 LQKENI. The CDR3 loop spans 13 amino acids. Trimming removed 2 bases at V and 3 bases at J, with 5 bases between. In DNA form, the CDR3 reads TGTGCCAGCTCACCAGCTAGCTACAATGAGCAGTTCTTC. It yields the protein CASSPASYNEQFF.

The chain is built from TRBV2 and TRBJ1-1; no clear D. Trimming took off 7 bases at V and 7 bases at J, with 10 bases between the two ends. CDR1 SNHLY and CDR2 FYNNEI come from the germline V gene. This CDR3 is 11 amino acids long. The CDR3 protein is CASTPWGEAFF. The CDR3 nucleotides read TGTGCCAGCACGCCTTGGGGTGAAGCTTTCTTT.

In its sample, this clonotype was seen a few times. This chain uses TRBV12-3 or TRBV12-4 with TRBJ2-1, with D perhaps matching TRBD1 or TRBD2 (6 bases each). The CDR3 is 15 amino acids. V lost 2 bases to trimming and J lost 6 bases, with 14 bases between them. This CDR3 is CASSLRGGPGNEQFF. The CDR3, as DNA: TGTGCCAGCAGTTTAAGAGGGGGGCCCGGCAATGAGCAGTTCTTC.